These 26 T cell receptor beta chains originate from one sample sequenced in a study of cytomegalovirus exposure and HLA in healthy donors. The study ran its PCR with 60 Vbeta and 13 Jbeta primers. Generated by immunoSEQ multiplex PCR, the TCRdb table keeps only in-frame clones and is missing some. Of about 170,000 clones in the sample, roughly 80% were seen once. The material sequenced was PBMCs. Every receptor here comes from a woman aged 18-29 years in good health and CMV-seronegative.

The chain has TRBV4-2 and TRBJ2-1; TRBD2 matches 11 bases. Per the germline V gene, CDR1 is LGHNA and CDR2 is YNFKEQ. The V gene end was trimmed by 2 bases and the J gene end by 6 bases; junction bases not matched to a gene: 9. There are 17 residues in the CDR3. The CDR3 loop is CASSQRGTSGGLNEQFF. The DNA of the CDR3 is TGTGCCAGCAGCCAAAGGGGAACTAGCGGGGGTCTCAATGAGCAGTTCTTC.

The CDR3 DNA sequence: TGTGCCAGCAGCTCCCAGGGGTCTTACAATGAGCAGTTCTTC. Translated, it gives CASSSQGSYNEQFF. V is TRBV27 and J is TRBJ2-1; D is perhaps TRBD1 (6 bases). The CDR3 covers 14 residues. V was clipped by 6 bases and J by 4 bases, with 13 bases between them. Germline CDR1 reads MNHEY; CDR2 reads SMNVEV (reference sequence).

In its sample, this clone was seen once. The chain's CDR3 is CASSLQGAGANVLTF. DNA of the CDR3: TGTGCCAGCAGCTTACAGGGGGCTGGGGCCAACGTCCTGACTTTC. The genes are TRBV7-9 and TRBJ2-6, with TRBD1 matching over 7 bases. The CDR3 has 15 amino acids. V was clipped by 2 bases and J by 2 bases; unmatched bases: 0. Germline V gene sequence: CDR1 SEHNR, CDR2 FQNEAQ (reference sequence).

The DNA for the CDR3 is TGTGCCAGCAGCACCCGACTAGAATCATTCACAGATACGCAGTATTTT. Residues: CASSTRLESFTDTQYF. V is TRBV5-4 and J is TRBJ2-3; TRBD2 might be the D (6 bases). The V gene's germline CDR1 is SGHNT and CDR2 YYREEE (reference sequence). CDR3 length: 16 residues. The V and J ends lost 4 bases and 2 bases respectively, with 17 bases between them.

V is TRBV4-1 and J is TRBJ1-5; D is unclear. Per the germline V gene, CDR1 is MGHRA and CDR2 is YSYEKL. The CDR3 consists of 17 residues. The V and J ends lost 4 bases and 0 bases respectively, with 16 bases between them. The CDR3 reads CASSLTTPDFSNQPQHF. CDR3 bases: TGCGCCAGCAGCCTCACCACCCCAGACTTTAGCAATCAGCCCCAGCATTTT.

The V gene is TRBV18, the J gene TRBJ2-1; 13 positions match TRBD2. The CDR3 runs to 16 residues. Germline V CDR1 and CDR2: KGHSH, LQKENI. V was pared by 3 bases and J by 7 bases, with 6 bases of the junction left unmatched. CDR3 in DNA: TGTGCCAGCTCACCGCAACTAGCGGGAGGGAGGAATGAGCAGTTCTTC. Encoded protein: CASSPQLAGGRNEQFF.

CDR3 protein: CASSYRSGTSTDTQYF. Written as DNA, the CDR3 is TGTGCCAGCAGTTACCGGAGCGGGACTAGCACAGATACGCAGTATTTT. This chain uses TRBV6-6 with TRBJ2-3, with 7 positions matching TRBD2. Trimming removed 2 bases from V and 0 bases from J; junction bases left unmatched: 5. This CDR3 region has 16 residues. The V gene's germline CDR1 is MNHNY and CDR2 SVGAGI (reference sequence).

The chain employs TRBV19 and TRBJ2-2; TRBD1 aligns across 11 bases. The CDR3 loop spans 15 amino acids. V gave up 7 bases and J gave up 7 bases; unmatched junction bases: 8. Germline CDR1 reads LNHDA; CDR2 reads SQIVND (reference sequence). The CDR3 protein is CASTRTGGAFGELFF. Written as DNA, the CDR3 is TGTGCCAGTACGAGGACAGGGGGCGCGTTCGGGGAGCTGTTTTTT.

The V call is TRBV28, the J call TRBJ1-1, with D perhaps matching TRBD1 (5 bases). Germline CDR1 is MDHEN and CDR2 is SYDVKM. Trimming took 1 base from V and 2 from J, leaving 11 bases between them. CDR3 size: 15 residues. This CDR3 reads CASSLSGIGNTEAFF. DNA of the CDR3: TGTGCCAGCAGTTTATCAGGGATCGGAAACACTGAAGCTTTCTTT.

The chain links TRBV10-2 to TRBJ2-1, with 7 bases matching TRBD2. The V gene's germline CDR1 is WSHSY and CDR2 SAAADI. This CDR3 comprises 13 residues. Germline trimming cut 7 bases from V and 4 bases from J; bases unmatched to any gene: 4. Here the CDR3 DNA reads TGCGCCAGCACCCCTAGCGGATACAATGAGCAGTTCTTC. It yields the protein CASTPSGYNEQFF.

The V gene is TRBV7-2, the J gene TRBJ2-1; perhaps TRBD2 as D (6 bases). V lost 1 base and J lost 8, with 9 bases in between. The CDR3 length is 13 residues. The germline gives CDR1 SGHTA, CDR2 FQGNSA. CDR3 sequence (DNA): TGTGCCAGCAGCTTAGGGCGGGACGATGAGCAGTTCTTC. Its protein product is CASSLGRDDEQFF.

The chain joins TRBV7-3 to TRBJ2-1; 12 bases are shared with TRBD2. CDR1 is SGHTA and CDR2 is FQGTGA in the germline V gene. CDR3 length equals 20 residues. V shed 7 bases and J 8 bases; nucleotides not matched to a gene: 24. DNA of the CDR3: TGTGCCAGCACCCCAAGCTATCAGGTGGCTAGCGGGGGGGTGATATATGAGCAGTTCTTC. This codes for CASTPSYQVASGGVIYEQFF.

The chain links TRBV10-2 to TRBJ2-7; a weak D match, TRBD1 (8 bases). With 8 bases removed from V and 3 bases from J, the gap between germline ends came to 20 bases. This CDR3 is built from 15 residues. From germline, CDR1 is WSHSY and CDR2 SAAADI. The CDR3 region has the DNA TGCGCCAGCGGGGGCGGGGGACAGGCCTTCTACGAGCAGTACTTC. The encoded protein is CASGGGGQAFYEQYF.

CDR3 sequence: CASQQGGLSTDTQYF. In DNA, the CDR3 is TGTGCCAGCCAGCAGGGGGGCCTTAGCACAGATACGCAGTATTTT. V gene TRBV19 combines with J gene TRBJ2-3; TRBD1 might be the D (7 bases). The CDR3 contains 15 residues. V lost 9 bases, J lost 0 bases, and 16 bases lay in between. CDR1 is LNHDA and CDR2 is SQIVND in the germline V gene (reference sequence).

This clone was detected only a few times. V is TRBV21-1 and J is TRBJ2-7; the tabulated D call, TRBD2, remains unverified against the DNA. TRBV21-1 is a pseudogene locus. The CDR3 is made up of 16 amino acids. The CDR3 here is CASSKRSSGRVYEQYF. CDR3 sequence (DNA): TGTGCCAGCAGCAAAAGGTCGAGCGGGAGGGTCTACGAGCAGTACTTC.

The chain joins TRBV10-3 to TRBJ2-7; 8 bases map to TRBD1. Germline V gene data show CDR1 as ENHRY and CDR2 as SYGVKD. V trimming: 8 bases; J trimming: 0 bases; junction bases outside the gene matches: 6. This CDR3 is built from 14 residues. CDR3 protein: CAIGQGMISYEQYF. CDR3 nucleotide sequence: TGTGCCATCGGACAGGGTATGATCTCCTACGAGCAGTACTTC.

This chain connects TRBV7-9 to TRBJ2-5, with 8 bases that match TRBD1. There are 14 residues in the CDR3. J was trimmed by 8 bases and V by 6 bases; bases with no gene match: 11. CDR1 is SEHNR and CDR2 is FQNEAQ in the germline V gene (reference sequence). This chain's CDR3 is CASRTGAAGNTQYF. Here the CDR3 DNA reads TGTGCCAGCAGGACAGGGGCGGCCGGGAATACCCAGTACTTC.

The J gene is TRBJ2-1, the V gene TRBV29-1, with 13 bases lining up with TRBD2. After removal of 2 bases from V and 2 bases from J, the junction contained 0 bases not matched to a gene. Per the germline V gene, CDR1 is SQVTM and CDR2 is ANQGSEA. CDR3 length equals 15 residues. The CDR3 DNA sequence: TGCAGCGTTGAAACTAGCGGGAGGGCCTACAATGAGCAGTTCTTC. It translates to CSVETSGRAYNEQFF.

This clone was counted a single time. The rearrangement uses TRBV27 and TRBJ2-1; TRBD1 is a possible D gene (5 bases). Trimming cost V 5 bases and J 6 bases, with 11 bases left between them. Germline values: CDR1 MNHEY, CDR2 SMNVEV (reference sequence). This CDR3 has 13 amino acids. CDR3 DNA: TGTGCCAGCAGTCTCGACAGAGCCAATGAGCAGTTCTTC. The encoded protein is CASSLDRANEQFF.

The V call is TRBV7-2, the J call TRBJ2-7; D unresolved. Trimming took 5 bases from V and 2 from J, leaving 10 bases between them. This CDR3 has 13 amino acids. Germline CDR1 SGHTA, CDR2 FQGNSA. CDR3 in amino acids: CASSEAPTYEQYF. The DNA for the CDR3 is TGTGCCAGCAGCGAAGCGCCTACCTACGAGCAGTACTTC.

This rearrangement joins TRBV4-2 to TRBJ2-2; D remains unclear. From germline, CDR1 is LGHNA and CDR2 YNFKEQ. V lost 1 base and J lost 2, with 11 bases in between. The CDR3 runs 16 residues. In nucleotides, the CDR3 is TGTGCCAGCAGCCAAGGCGCGGCCAGTAACACCGGGGAGCTGTTTTTT. Protein sequence: CASSQGAASNTGELFF.

The rearrangement joins TRBV28 to TRBJ2-3; D is possibly TRBD2 (5 bases). CDR3 length equals 15 residues. V was trimmed by 3 bases and J by 6 bases, leaving 16 bases between them. The germline V gene has CDR1 MDHEN and CDR2 SYDVKM. As DNA, the CDR3 is TGTGCCAGCAGTTTCCACACCCGGGATGGGGATACGCAGTATTTT. It translates to CASSFHTRDGDTQYF.

The chain joins TRBV6-1 to TRBJ2-7, with 8 bases fitting TRBD1. The CDR3 is made up of 14 amino acids. The V and J ends lost 5 bases and 3 bases, in that order; junction bases with no gene match: 6. CDR1 is MNHNS and CDR2 is SASEGT in the germline V gene. CDR3 in amino acids: CASSRDRGGYEQYF. The CDR3 nucleotides are TGTGCCAGCAGTCGCGACAGGGGAGGCTACGAGCAGTACTTC.

The V call is TRBV7-9, the J call TRBJ1-4; the D is unclear. There are 14 residues in the CDR3. Germline V lookup: CDR1 SEHNR, CDR2 FQNEAQ (reference sequence). Trimming shortened V by 1 base and J by 5 bases, and 8 bases separated the two germline ends. CDR3 loop: CASSLGASNEKLFF. The DNA for the CDR3 is TGTGCCAGCAGCTTAGGGGCTTCAAATGAAAAACTGTTTTTT.

This chain joins TRBV11-2 and TRBJ2-5; 7 bases align to TRBD2. With 2 bases clipped from V and 2 bases from J, the junction kept 8 bases outside the gene matches. The CDR3 has 16 residues. Looked up from germline, CDR1 is SGHAT and CDR2 is FQNNGV. The CDR3 nucleotides read TGTGCCAGCAGCTTACGACCGTTAGCGGGTCAAGAGACCCAGTACTTC. It is translated as CASSLRPLAGQETQYF.

The sample holds one count of this clone. The chain joins TRBV18 to TRBJ2-5; no firm D call. This CDR3 contains 12 residues. Germline V CDR1 and CDR2: KGHSH, LQKENI. V lost 3 bases and J lost 5, with 7 bases in between. The CDR3 nucleotides read TGTGCCAGCTCACCCAACGGGGAGACCCAGTACTTC. It codes for CASSPNGETQYF.